These 29 T cell receptor beta chains came from one sample sequenced in a study of human T cells and chemical hapten exposure. Time point noted: patch test 1, 2 weeks after DPC sensitization. As to treatment: therapeutic diphenylcyclopropenone sensitization with weekly scalp DPC. TCRdb independently ran MiXCR on the RACE reads; one entry per CDR3 protein. The sample contains about 380,000 distinct CDR3 sequences, more than 4.5% of which appear only once. The sample in question was whole blood, obtained in connection with sensitization to the hapten diphenylcyclopropenone (DPC). These receptors were taken from a woman aged 50 to 65 with alopecia areata. Some clones in this sample may be carry-over from other donors' samples.

The sample holds many counts of this clonotype. The rearrangement uses TRBV6-5 and TRBJ1-5; D is unclear. Germline CDR1 reads MNHEY; CDR2 reads SVGAGI. This CDR3 region has 15 residues. Deletions cut 2 bases from V and 3 bases from J, with 11 bases between. The CDR3 sequence is CASSYEGKDNQPQHF. CDR3 nucleotide sequence: TGTGCCAGCAGTTACGAGGGCAAGGACAATCAGCCCCAGCATTTT.

The rearrangement links TRBV30 to TRBJ1-2, with D maybe TRBD1 (5 bases). The V gene's germline CDR1 is GTSNPN and CDR2 SVGIG (reference sequence). The CDR3 is made up of 12 amino acids. V lost 3 bases and J 7 bases, leaving 12 bases between the germline ends. CDR3 amino acids: CAWRPPGGGYTF. The CDR3 nucleotides read TGTGCCTGGAGGCCGCCTGGGGGTGGCTACACCTTC. Based on the CDR3 plus reference TRBV30 and TRBJ1-2, the full variable domain is SQTIHQWPATLVQPVGSPLSLECTVEGTSNPNLYWYRQAAGRGLQLLFYSVGIGQISSEVPQNLSASRPQDRQFILSSKKLLLSDSGFYLCAWRPPGGGYTFGSGTRLTVV.

Many counts were recorded for this clonotype. The chain joins TRBV7-2 to TRBJ2-7; D gene ambiguous. The V end was cut by 4 bases, the J end by 5 bases, with 6 bases between. There are 11 residues in the CDR3. The germline CDR1 and CDR2 sequences are SGHTA and FQGNSA. The CDR3 sequence is CASSSPHEQYF. Written as DNA, the CDR3 is TGTGCCAGCAGCTCCCCTCACGAGCAGTACTTC.

This clonotype was seen repeatedly, ten times or more. CDR3 amino acids: CAISESGGTYEQYF. CDR3 DNA sequence: TGTGCCATCAGTGAGTCGGGCGGGACCTACGAGCAGTACTTC. V gene TRBV10-3 combines with J gene TRBJ2-7; a weak D match, TRBD2 (6 bases). V lost 0 bases and J 2 bases, leaving 8 bases between the germline ends. Germline values: CDR1 ENHRY, CDR2 SYGVKD. The CDR3 covers 14 residues.

This clonotype has ten or more counts. The chain is built from TRBV7-2 and TRBJ1-2, with D unresolved. The CDR3 spans 15 residues. CDR1 is SGHTA and CDR2 is FQGNSA in the germline V gene. The V end was cut by 3 bases, the J end by 2 bases, with 13 bases between. CDR3 DNA sequence: TGTGCCAGCAGCTTCGGCAGAGACTACAACTATGGCTACACCTTC. Encoded protein: CASSFGRDYNYGYTF. Complete variable domain (other parts from reference TRBV7-2 and TRBJ1-2): GAGVSQSPSNKVTEKGKDVELRCDPISGHTALYWYRQSLGQGLEFLIYFQGNSAPDKSGLPSDRFSAERTGGSVSTLTIQRTQQEDSAVYLCASSFGRDYNYGYTFGSGTRLTVV.

This clonotype turned up a few times. The J gene is TRBJ1-3, the V gene TRBV3-1; D unclear. The CDR3 has 16 residues. V was cut by 2 bases and J by 0 bases, with 11 bases left in between. The germline V gene encodes CDR1 LGHDT and CDR2 YNNKEL (reference sequence). The CDR3 DNA sequence: TGTGCCAGCAGCCAAAGTCCCCGCATCTCTGGAAACACCATATATTTT. Translation: CASSQSPRISGNTIYF.

This clonotype was seen at least ten times. The chain couples TRBV29-1 to TRBJ1-1; TRBD1 is a possible D gene (5 bases). This CDR3 comprises 13 residues. V was cut by 6 bases and J by 5 bases, with 16 bases left in between. Germline lookup yields CDR1 SQVTM and CDR2 ANQGSEA. For the CDR3, the DNA is TGCAGCGTCGTGGGGGGGGTTCAAACTGAAGCTTTCTTT. It codes for CSVVGGVQTEAFF.

The rearrangement links TRBV20-1 to TRBJ2-1; D is undetermined. The CDR3 runs 11 residues. From germline, CDR1 is DFQATT and CDR2 SNEGSKA (reference sequence). Trimming cost V 6 bases and J 5 bases, with 8 bases left between them. The CDR3, as DNA: TGCAGTGCCTCTGGGGACAATGAGCAGTTCTTC. Protein sequence: CSASGDNEQFF.

This clonotype was seen only a few times. J is TRBJ1-5 and V is TRBV30; D not certain. The CDR3 runs to 13 residues. The germline V gene encodes CDR1 GTSNPN and CDR2 SVGIG (reference sequence). The V gene lost 0 bases and the J gene lost 4 bases, with 7 bases spanning the gap. The CDR3 protein is CAWSVRPNQPQHF. CDR3 in DNA: TGTGCCTGGAGTGTTAGACCAAATCAGCCCCAGCATTTT.

The chain is built from TRBV4-3 and TRBJ2-7, with 12 bases lining up with TRBD2. The junction had 8 bases not matched to a gene; V was cut back by 0 bases and J by 8 bases. Germline V gene sequence: CDR1 LGHNA, CDR2 YSLEER. The length of the CDR3 is 16 residues. The CDR3 reads CASSQDDPLAGGKQYF. For the CDR3, the DNA is TGCGCCAGCAGCCAAGATGACCCGCTAGCGGGAGGGAAGCAGTACTTC.

This clonotype has a count of ten or more. The V gene is TRBV7-2, the J gene TRBJ1-6; perhaps TRBD1 as D (5 bases). This CDR3 comprises 14 residues. CDR1 and CDR2 (germline): SGHTA, FQGNSA. V dropped 2 bases and J dropped 9 bases, with 11 bases sitting between them. The CDR3 coding sequence is TGTGCCAGCAGCTTATCGGGGCGGGGTTCACCCCTCCACTTT. Translating gives CASSLSGRGSPLHF.

This clonotype was seen more than once but under ten times. The V gene is TRBV18, the J gene TRBJ2-1; no clear D. CDR3 size: 13 residues. Germline V gene lookup returns CDR1 KGHSH and CDR2 LQKENI. V gave up 2 bases and J gave up 8 bases, with 10 bases separating them. The CDR3 bases are TGTGCCAGCTCACCATCGTCCCCCGATGAGCAGTTCTTC. Amino acids: CASSPSSPDEQFF.

This clonotype has a count of ten or more. The rearrangement uses TRBV14 and TRBJ2-2, with D maybe TRBD1 (6 bases). This CDR3 contains 14 residues. The V end was cut by 5 bases, the J end by 5 bases, with 12 bases between. CDR1 and CDR2 (germline): SGHDN, FVKESK. The CDR3 region is CASSFRTGTGELFF. Here the CDR3 DNA reads TGTGCCAGCAGCTTCAGAACAGGGACCGGGGAGCTGTTTTTT.

Details on this clonotype: This clone may be a read error of a much larger clone one base away. The gene calls are TRBV7-9 and TRBJ1-1; maybe TRBD1 (6 bases). The CDR3 covers 16 residues. CDR1 is SEHNR and CDR2 is FQNEAQ in the germline V gene (reference sequence). As DNA, the CDR3 is TGTGCCAGCAGCTTAGACAGGGTGGGGAGGAACACTCAAGCTTTCTTT. Amino acids: CASSLDRVGRNTQAFF.

This clonotype has a handful of counts. The chain uses TRBV28 and TRBJ2-1; TRBD1 matches at 7 bases. J gave up 0 bases and V 4 bases, and 6 bases lay outside the gene matches. The CDR3 extends over 16 amino acids. Germline V gene lookup returns CDR1 MDHEN and CDR2 SYDVKM. CDR3 protein: CASSSSRGSSYNEQFF. The CDR3 DNA is TGTGCCAGCAGTTCATCCAGGGGGAGCTCCTACAATGAGCAGTTCTTC.

In this sample, this clonotype turned up many times. The gene calls are TRBV11-2 and TRBJ1-1, with unresolved D. CDR1 is SGHAT and CDR2 is FQNNGV in the germline V gene. V lost 1 base and J 0 bases, leaving 6 bases between the germline ends. The CDR3 consists of 14 residues. DNA for the CDR3: TGTGCCAGCAGCTTAGGTCTAGTGAACACTGAAGCTTTCTTT. This translates into CASSLGLVNTEAFF.

This chain links TRBV6-2 or TRBV6-3 with TRBJ2-1, with D maybe TRBD2 (6 bases). With 8 bases removed from V and 0 bases from J, the gap between germline ends came to 17 bases. This CDR3 comprises 16 residues. In germline, CDR1 is MNHEY, CDR2 SVGEGT. The CDR3 DNA follows: TGTGCCAGCTTCTACGGGGAGGAGCGCTCCTACAATGAGCAGTTCTTC. As protein: CASFYGEERSYNEQFF.

This clonotype was found many times. The chain combines TRBV3-1 with TRBJ1-1; D ambiguous. The germline V gene encodes CDR1 LGHDT and CDR2 YNNKEL (reference sequence). CDR3 length equals 13 residues. The ends were cut back, 8 bases at V and 0 bases at J, with 10 bases in the middle. The CDR3 here is CASQDFMNTEAFF. In DNA form, the CDR3 reads TGTGCCAGCCAGGATTTTATGAACACTGAAGCTTTCTTT.

This clonotype was recorded many times. The chain is built from TRBV10-3 and TRBJ1-5; the match to TRBD1 covers 9 bases. The CDR3 contains 18 residues. V shed 6 bases and J 4 bases; nucleotides not matched to a gene: 16. Germline V lookup: CDR1 ENHRY, CDR2 SYGVKD. CDR3 sequence (DNA): TGTGCCATCAGCGATGCTACAGGGGGCAGTCATTGGAATCAGCCCCAGCATTTT. Its translation: CAISDATGGSHWNQPQHF.

This clonotype has at least ten counts. The CDR3 loop is CASSLFMTENTGELFF. In nucleotides, the CDR3 is TGTGCCAGCAGTTTATTTATGACAGAGAACACCGGGGAGCTGTTTTTT. The gene calls are TRBV28 and TRBJ2-2, with D possibly TRBD1 on 5 matching bases. V dropped 1 base and J dropped 1 base, with 10 bases sitting between them. Per the germline V gene, CDR1 is MDHEN and CDR2 is SYDVKM. The CDR3 covers 16 residues.

This clonotype was seen repeatedly, ten times or more. J is TRBJ2-3 and V is TRBV12-3 or TRBV12-4, with TRBD2 matching over 8 bases. The length of the CDR3 is 15 residues. Trimming took 3 bases from V and 1 from J; bases not matched to a gene: 3. The CDR3 DNA reads as TGTGCCAGCAGTTTTTTTAGCGGGGGCACAGATACGCAGTATTTT. This codes for CASSFFSGGTDTQYF.

The V call is TRBV7-2, the J call TRBJ2-3; TRBD2 matches 10 bases. Trimming at V came to 5 bases and at J to 2 bases, leaving 13 bases not matched to a gene. CDR1 is SGHTA, CDR2 FQGNSA, per germline. This CDR3 region has 18 residues. The CDR3 DNA reads TGTGCCAGCAGCCTGCCTCAGGCTAGCGGGAGTTACACAGATACGCAGTATTTT. It encodes CASSLPQASGSYTDTQYF.

The chain uses TRBV12-3 or TRBV12-4 and TRBJ2-5, with a weak D call TRBD1 (5 bases). The CDR3 is 13 residues long. Trimming shortened V by 11 bases and J by 6 bases, and 19 bases separated the two germline ends. This chain's CDR3 is CAYGDQGTKTQYF. The CDR3, as DNA: TGTGCCTATGGGGATCAGGGTACGAAGACCCAGTACTTC.

In its sample, this clonotype was seen many times. This rearrangement joins TRBV14 to TRBJ2-7; D is ambiguous. CDR3 length: 11 residues. Germline V gene data show CDR1 as SGHDN and CDR2 as FVKESK. The ends were cut back, 5 bases at V and 5 bases at J, with 7 bases in the middle. The CDR3 loop reads CASSVLNEQYF. The CDR3 DNA sequence: TGTGCCAGCAGCGTTCTGAACGAGCAGTACTTC.

This clonotype has at least ten counts. This chain links TRBV7-2 with TRBJ2-3; TRBD1 is a possible D gene (6 bases). With 3 bases removed from V and 8 bases from J, the gap between germline ends came to 15 bases. There are 14 residues in the CDR3. In germline, CDR1 is SGHTA, CDR2 FQGNSA. CDR3 nucleotides: TGTGCCAGCAGCTTTTACGGGGAAGGGGGTACGCAGTATTTT. As protein: CASSFYGEGGTQYF.

Remarks on this clonotype: A read error may explain this, as a much larger clone is one base away. The V and J genes are TRBV5-1 and TRBJ2-7; D might be TRBD2 (6 bases). Trimming shortened V by 5 bases and J by 3 bases, and 15 bases separated the two germline ends. Germline values: CDR1 SGHRS, CDR2 YFSETQ. The CDR3 is made up of 14 amino acids. The CDR3 DNA sequence: TGCGCCAGCAGGGCGGGGCCCTCCGGCTACGAGCAGTACTTC. Amino acids: CASRAGPSGYEQYF.

This clonotype came up many times. This chain connects TRBV2 to TRBJ1-6, with D possibly matching TRBD1 (6 bases). The V and J ends lost 4 bases and 7 bases respectively, with 8 bases between them. Germline CDR1 and CDR2: SNHLY and FYNNEI. The CDR3 is 13 residues long. DNA of the CDR3: TGTGCCAGCAGTGTACAGGGCAATTCACCCCTCCACTTT. It is translated as CASSVQGNSPLHF.

This clonotype was seen ten or more times. This rearrangement joins TRBV6-2 or TRBV6-3 to TRBJ1-1, with 9 bases that match TRBD1. The CDR3 totals 14 residues. Looked up from germline, CDR1 is MNHEY and CDR2 is SVGEGT. Trimming cost V 6 bases and J 6 bases; bases outside gene matches: 8. Here the CDR3 DNA reads TGTGCCAGCAGAGGACAGGGGCATGGGGCTGAAGCTTTCTTT. Encoded protein: CASRGQGHGAEAFF.

This clonotype has a handful of counts. This rearrangement joins TRBV6-5 to TRBJ2-3; D gene unclear. CDR3 length: 16 residues. Germline CDR1 MNHEY, CDR2 SVGAGI. V was pared by 0 bases and J by 4 bases, with 14 bases between. In DNA form, the CDR3 reads TGTGCCAGCAGTTACTCCCAGTTTGGTGGGTCAGATACGCAGTATTTT. Amino acid sequence: CASSYSQFGGSDTQYF.